The 20 T cell receptor beta chains reported below all come from one sample, sequenced in a study of cytomegalovirus exposure and HLA in healthy donors. PCR was performed using 60 Vbeta and 13 Jbeta primers. Generated by immunoSEQ multiplex PCR, the TCRdb table keeps only in-frame clones and is missing some. This sample carries about 110,000 clones, with 5.5% to 8% going to the ten biggest clones. Sequencing was carried out using PBMCs. The receptors were gathered from a man aged 40-50 years in good health and CMV-seropositive.

The V call is TRBV7-2, the J call TRBJ2-7, with 12 bases identical to TRBD2. The V and J ends lost 7 bases and 5 bases, in that order; junction bases with no gene match: 9. Germline lookup yields CDR1 SGHTA and CDR2 FQGNSA. The CDR3 is 15 residues long. CDR3 sequence reads: CASILVLAGGNEQYF. The CDR3 DNA is TGTGCCAGCATCCTCGTACTAGCGGGAGGTAACGAGCAGTACTTC.

The chain links TRBV19 to TRBJ1-1; possibly TRBD1 for D (6 bases). The V end was cut by 6 bases, the J end by 5 bases, with 10 bases between. The CDR3 loop spans 12 amino acids. Germline loops: CDR1 LNHDA, CDR2 SQIVND (reference sequence). The CDR3 DNA sequence: TGTGCCAGTAGCGCCGGACAGACTGAAGCTTTCTTT. Translation: CASSAGQTEAFF.

V gene TRBV2 combines with J gene TRBJ2-7; TRBD1 matches at 7 bases. CDR3 length equals 17 residues. The germline V gene encodes CDR1 SNHLY and CDR2 FYNNEI. Trimming took 7 bases from V and 1 from J; bases not matched to a gene: 16. The CDR3 region is CASKPPTGAGGSYEQYF. As DNA, the CDR3 is TGTGCCAGCAAACCCCCAACAGGGGCAGGGGGATCCTACGAGCAGTACTTC.

J is TRBJ1-4 and V is TRBV28; no definite D call. This CDR3 region has 16 residues. Trimming took 4 bases from V and 0 from J, leaving 12 bases between them. Germline V CDR1 and CDR2: MDHEN, SYDVKM. The CDR3, as DNA: TGTGCCAGCAGTTCCTGGCCGCTTGCAACTAATGAAAAACTGTTTTTT. Translating gives CASSSWPLATNEKLFF.

The chain links TRBV7-2 to TRBJ2-7; a possible D gene is TRBD2 (6 bases). Germline CDR1 reads SGHTA; CDR2 reads FQGNSA. The CDR3 has 14 residues. Trimming shortened V by 3 bases and J by 2 bases, and 11 bases separated the two germline ends. CDR3 sequence reads: CASSFGGLTYEQYF. CDR3 DNA: TGTGCCAGCAGCTTCGGAGGGCTGACCTACGAGCAGTACTTC.

The chain joins TRBV4-1 to TRBJ2-2; D is possibly TRBD1 (5 bases). The CDR3 runs to 15 residues. Germline V gives CDR1 MGHRA, CDR2 YSYEKL. The ends were cut back, 0 bases at V and 8 bases at J, with 13 bases in the middle. The DNA of the CDR3 is TGCGCCAGCAGCCAAGATTCCGGACATCGTGGGGAGCTGTTTTTT. It yields the protein CASSQDSGHRGELFF.

The rearrangement links TRBV27 to TRBJ1-1, with a possible D match to TRBD1 (6 bases). The germline V and J ends were trimmed by 6 bases and 2 bases, with 19 bases remaining between them. The CDR3 runs to 16 residues. The V gene's germline CDR1 is MNHEY and CDR2 SMNVEV (reference sequence). The CDR3 coding sequence is TGTGCCAGCAGCTCTCGCCCGGGACAAAAAAACACTGAAGCTTTCTTT. Residues: CASSSRPGQKNTEAFF.

The chain joins TRBV10-2 to TRBJ2-5; weak D call: TRBD2 (6 bases). CDR1 WSHSY and CDR2 SAAADI come from the germline V gene. The CDR3 is made up of 14 amino acids. The V and J ends lost 8 bases and 4 bases respectively, with 17 bases between them. CDR3 coding DNA: TGCGCCAGCCCGATGGGGGGAGAGGCAGAGACCCAGTACTTC. Translated, it gives CASPMGGEAETQYF.

V usage is TRBV7-9 and J usage is TRBJ2-3; no clear D gene. The CDR3 is 17 residues long. V was trimmed by 1 base and J by 4 bases, leaving 18 bases between them. Germline lookup yields CDR1 SEHNR and CDR2 FQNEAQ (reference sequence). In nucleotides, the CDR3 is TGTGCCAGCAGCTTAGAACCGGGTCTGGCTGGCCCAGATACGCAGTATTTT. This codes for CASSLEPGLAGPDTQYF.

The chain carries TRBV27 and TRBJ2-3, with D perhaps TRBD2 (5 bases). CDR3 length equals 15 residues. Germline V CDR1 and CDR2: MNHEY, SMNVEV (reference sequence). With 5 bases removed from V and 5 bases from J, the gap between germline ends came to 17 bases. The CDR3 DNA reads TGTGCCAGCAGTGCGGCTAGCCTGGGAAAAGATACGCAGTATTTT. This codes for CASSAASLGKDTQYF.

The chain is built from TRBV28 and TRBJ1-2; D is ambiguous. Trimming took 2 bases from V and 8 from J, leaving 9 bases between them. Germline V CDR1 and CDR2: MDHEN, SYDVKM. This CDR3 has 12 residues. CDR3 bases: TGTGCCAGCAGTTTAAGCCAAAAGGGCTACACCTTC. It specifies CASSLSQKGYTF.

The CDR3, as DNA: TGCGCCAGCAGCCCGGACGGGAACGAGCAGTACTTC. Protein sequence: CASSPDGNEQYF. The rearrangement uses TRBV4-1 and TRBJ2-7, with TRBD2 as a possible D gene (5 bases). This CDR3 has 12 amino acids. V lost 4 bases, J lost 5 bases, and 9 bases lay in between. Germline V gene lookup returns CDR1 MGHRA and CDR2 YSYEKL.

The chain uses TRBV28 and TRBJ2-3, with 8 bases fitting TRBD1. Germline-derived CDR1 and CDR2 are MDHEN and SYDVKM. The CDR3 has 16 residues. V lost 6 bases, J lost 0 bases, and 8 bases stayed unmatched. The CDR3 coding sequence is TGTGCCAGCAGCCACCAGGGGGCGGGGAGCACAGATACGCAGTATTTT. Translated: CASSHQGAGSTDTQYF.

The chain couples TRBV2 to TRBJ1-1, with TRBD1 as a possible D gene (5 bases). The CDR3 runs 15 residues. Germline V gene sequence: CDR1 SNHLY, CDR2 FYNNEI. V gave up 1 base and J gave up 3 bases, with 12 bases separating them. The CDR3 DNA reads as TGTGCCAGCAGTGAAGGTCCAGGGAGGGACACTGAAGCTTTCTTT. This codes for CASSEGPGRDTEAFF.

This chain uses TRBV28 with TRBJ2-5; 12 nucleotides match TRBD2. Germline CDR1 is MDHEN and CDR2 is SYDVKM. The CDR3 runs 18 residues. V was pared by 5 bases and J by 4 bases, with 14 bases of the junction left unmatched. CDR3 nucleotide sequence: TGTGCCAGCAGTCTAAGACTAGCGGGAGTGGAGGTGGTAGAGACCCAGTACTTC. Protein product: CASSLRLAGVEVVETQYF. The whole variable domain, filled in from reference TRBV28 and TRBJ2-5, reads DVKVTQSSRYLVKRTGEKVFLECVQDMDHENMFWYRQDPGLGLRLIYFSYDVKMKEKGDIPEGYSVSREKKERFSLILESASTNQTSMYLCASSLRLAGVEVVETQYFGPGTRLLVL.

The chain links TRBV4-2 to TRBJ2-1; 7 bases are shared with TRBD2. Trimming at V came to 4 bases and at J to 9 bases, leaving 6 bases not matched to a gene. CDR1 and CDR2 (germline): LGHNA, YNFKEQ. The CDR3 covers 13 residues. The CDR3 nucleotides are TGTGCCAGCAGCCCGAGCGGGGCGACTGAGCAGTTCTTC. This sequence encodes CASSPSGATEQFF.

This sequence joins TRBV28 and TRBJ2-7, with a tentative D call TRBD1 (7 bases). Germline values: CDR1 MDHEN, CDR2 SYDVKM. The CDR3 has 15 amino acids. V was clipped by 5 bases and J by 3 bases, with 17 bases between them. CDR3 bases: TGTGCCAGCAGTCTGAGGCCCCAGGGGGGCTACGAGCAGTACTTC. This translates into CASSLRPQGGYEQYF.

The chain's CDR3 is CASSEDYSLSNQPQHF. The CDR3 nucleotides read TGTGCCAGCAGCGAGGACTACTCACTTAGCAATCAGCCCCAGCATTTT. V usage is TRBV2 and J usage is TRBJ1-5, with D unresolved. V was clipped by 6 bases and J by 0 bases, with 15 bases between them. This CDR3 is 16 amino acids long. CDR1 is SNHLY, CDR2 FYNNEI, per germline.

The J gene is TRBJ2-3, the V gene TRBV5-1; D not certain. Germline loops: CDR1 SGHRS, CDR2 YFSETQ. Trimming removed 0 bases from V and 6 bases from J, with 11 bases in between. This CDR3 has 14 residues. The chain's CDR3 is CASSLEAPRDTQYF. CDR3 DNA sequence: TGCGCCAGCAGCTTGGAGGCCCCGAGGGATACGCAGTATTTT.

The V call is TRBV7-2, the J call TRBJ2-5; 7 nucleotides match TRBD1. The J segment lost 5 bases and the V segment lost 3 bases, leaving 6 bases of the junction unmatched. Per germline, CDR1 SGHTA and CDR2 FQGNSA. This CDR3 is built from 14 residues. The CDR3 sequence is CASSFLQGWETQYF. The DNA of the CDR3 is TGTGCCAGCAGCTTTCTACAGGGGTGGGAGACCCAGTACTTC.